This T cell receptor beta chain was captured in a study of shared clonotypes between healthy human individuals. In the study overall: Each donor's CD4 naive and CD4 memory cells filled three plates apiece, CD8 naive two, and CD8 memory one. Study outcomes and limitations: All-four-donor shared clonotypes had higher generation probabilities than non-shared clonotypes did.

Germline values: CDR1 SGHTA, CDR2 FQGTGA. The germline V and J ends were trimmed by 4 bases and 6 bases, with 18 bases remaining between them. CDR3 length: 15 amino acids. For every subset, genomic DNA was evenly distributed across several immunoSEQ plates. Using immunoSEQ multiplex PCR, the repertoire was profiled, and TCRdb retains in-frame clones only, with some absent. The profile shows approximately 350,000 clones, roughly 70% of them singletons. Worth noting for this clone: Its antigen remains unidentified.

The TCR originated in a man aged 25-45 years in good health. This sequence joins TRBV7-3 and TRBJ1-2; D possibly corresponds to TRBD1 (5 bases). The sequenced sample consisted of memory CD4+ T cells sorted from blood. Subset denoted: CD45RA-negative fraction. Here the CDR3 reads CASSSGPGNFDGYTF. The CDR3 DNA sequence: TGTGCCAGCAGCTCGGGGCCGGGGAATTTTGATGGCTACACCTTC.